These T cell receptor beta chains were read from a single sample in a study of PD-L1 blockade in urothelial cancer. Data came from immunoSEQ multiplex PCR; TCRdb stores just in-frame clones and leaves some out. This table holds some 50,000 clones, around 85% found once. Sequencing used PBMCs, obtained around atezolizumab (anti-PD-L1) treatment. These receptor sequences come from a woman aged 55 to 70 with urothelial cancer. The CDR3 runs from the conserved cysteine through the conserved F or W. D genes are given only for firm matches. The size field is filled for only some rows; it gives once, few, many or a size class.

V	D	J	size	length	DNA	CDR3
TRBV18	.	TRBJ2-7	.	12	TGTGCCAGCTCATCGACAGCGTACGAGCAGTACTTC	CASSSTAYEQYF
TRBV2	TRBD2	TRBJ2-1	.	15	TGTGCCAGCCCTCTCCCGGCTAGCGGATACAATGAGCAGTTCTTC	CASPLPASGYNEQFF
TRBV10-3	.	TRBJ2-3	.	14	TGTGCCATCACTGACAGAATGAGGGCCGATACGCAGTATTTT	CAITDRMRADTQYF
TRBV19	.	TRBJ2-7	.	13	TGTGCCAGTTCGCTTGACAGCTCCTACGAGCAGTACTTC	CASSLDSSYEQYF
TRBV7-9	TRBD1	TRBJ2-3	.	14	TGTGCCAGCCGCACCGGGACAGGGAAAGATACGCAGTATTTT	CASRTGTGKDTQYF
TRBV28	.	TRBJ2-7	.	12	TGTGCCAGCAGGGACAGAATTTACGAGCAGTACTTC	CASRDRIYEQYF
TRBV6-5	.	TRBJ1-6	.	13	TGTGCCAGCAGTTTAACAGGGTATTCACCCCTCCACTTT	CASSLTGYSPLHF
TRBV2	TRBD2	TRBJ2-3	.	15	TGTGCCAGCAGCCCTCTGGCGGGAGGCACAGATACGCAGTATTTT	CASSPLAGGTDTQYF
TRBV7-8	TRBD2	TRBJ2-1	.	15	TGTGCCAGCAGTTCCGGGACTAGCGGGGGGAATGAGCAGTTCTTC	CASSSGTSGGNEQFF
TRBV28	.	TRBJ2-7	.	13	TGTGCCAGCATTTCAGGGCCACACTACGAGCAGTACTTC	CASISGPHYEQYF
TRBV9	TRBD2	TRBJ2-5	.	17	TGTGCCAGCAGCGCGACCGGGACTAGCGGTTGGTGGGAGACCCAGTACTTC	CASSATGTSGWWETQYF
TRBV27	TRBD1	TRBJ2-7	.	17	TGTGCCAGCAGTTTAATCGTTTCGGGGACAGGGGGCAACGAGCAGTACTTC	CASSLIVSGTGGNEQYF
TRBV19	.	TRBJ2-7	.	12	TGTGCCAGTAGTGGTCAGACATACGAGCAGTACTTC	CASSGQTYEQYF
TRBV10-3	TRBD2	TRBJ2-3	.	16	TGTGCCATCAGAGGAGGAAGGACTAGCGGCACAGATACGCAGTATTTT	CAIRGGRTSGTDTQYF
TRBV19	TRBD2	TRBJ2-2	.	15	TGTGCCAGTAACCCCGGGACTACTTACACCGGGGAGCTGTTTTTT	CASNPGTTYTGELFF
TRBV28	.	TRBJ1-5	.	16	TGTGCCAGCAGTTTGTCACAGGGTAAGGGCAATCAGCCCCAGCATTTT	CASSLSQGKGNQPQHF
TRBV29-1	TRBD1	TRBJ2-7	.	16	TGCAGCGTTACCCCACTTCGACAGGGCCCCATGGACGAGCAGTACTTC	CSVTPLRQGPMDEQYF
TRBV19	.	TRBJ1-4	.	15	TGTGCCAGTAGCCCAGGAACGGCGACTAATGAAAAACTGTTTTTT	CASSPGTATNEKLFF
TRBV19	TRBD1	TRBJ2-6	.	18	TGTGCCAGTAGTATAGCCGGGACAGGGGCCTCTGGGGCCAACGTCCTGACTTTC	CASSIAGTGASGANVLTF
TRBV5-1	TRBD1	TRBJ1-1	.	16	TGCGCCAGCAGCTCATCACCGGGACAGGGCTGGACTGAAGCTTTCTTT	CASSSSPGQGWTEAFF
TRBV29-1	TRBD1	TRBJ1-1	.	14	TGCAGCGTTGAGATCCCCAGGGGGCTCACTGAAGCTTTCTTT	CSVEIPRGLTEAFF
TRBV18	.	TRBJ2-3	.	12	TGTGCCAGCTCTAACAGTTTGGATACGCAGTATTTT	CASSNSLDTQYF
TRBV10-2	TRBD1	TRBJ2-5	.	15	TGCGCCAGCAGTGAGTCGACTCGGACAGGGGAGACCCAGTACTTC	CASSESTRTGETQYF
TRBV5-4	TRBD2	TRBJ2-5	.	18	TGTGCCAGCAGCCTTTCGAGCGGGAGGGTATTCCTTGTCGAGACCCAGTACTTC	CASSLSSGRVFLVETQYF
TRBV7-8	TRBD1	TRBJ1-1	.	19	TGTGCCAGCAGCTTAGCCCAGTCCGGTCCTGGACAGGTGAACACTGAAGCTTTCTTT	CASSLAQSGPGQVNTEAFF
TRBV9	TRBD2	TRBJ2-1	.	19	TGTGCCAGCAGCGTAGGGCTAGCGGGGGGCACTATCTCCTACAATGAGCAGTTCTTC	CASSVGLAGGTISYNEQFF
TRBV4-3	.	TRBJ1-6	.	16	TGCGCCAGCAGCCAAGATCTAAGGGGTTTTAATTCACCCCTCCACTTT	CASSQDLRGFNSPLHF
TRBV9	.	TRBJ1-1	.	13	TGTGCCAGCAGCGTAACGGTCAACACTGAAGCTTTCTTT	CASSVTVNTEAFF
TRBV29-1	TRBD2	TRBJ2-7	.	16	TGCAGCGTTGAAGGTTGGGCTAGCGGGAGCTCCTACGAGCAGTACTTC	CSVEGWASGSSYEQYF
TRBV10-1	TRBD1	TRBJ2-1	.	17	TGCGCCAGCAGGGGGAGTCCCGGGACAGGACCCTGTATTGAGCAGTTCTTC	CASRGSPGTGPCIEQFF
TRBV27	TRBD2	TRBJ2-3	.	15	TGTGCCAGCAGGGGGTGGGGGGGGAACACAGATACGCAGTATTTT	CASRGWGGNTDTQYF
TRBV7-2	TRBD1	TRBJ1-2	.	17	TGTGCCAGCAGCTTATTGACAGGGGGGGAGTGGAACTATGGCTACACCTTC	CASSLLTGGEWNYGYTF
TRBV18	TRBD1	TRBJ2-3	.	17	TGTGCCAGCTCACCAACTCTTGGACAGGGTCCATCAGATACGCAGTATTTT	CASSPTLGQGPSDTQYF
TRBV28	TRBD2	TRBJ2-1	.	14	TGTGCCAGCAGAAGACTAGCGGGAGTAAGTGAGCAGTTCTTC	CASRRLAGVSEQFF
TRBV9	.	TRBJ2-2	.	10	TGTGCCGGGGGGTATGGGGAGCTGTTTTTT	CAGGYGELFF
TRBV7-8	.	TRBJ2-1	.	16	TGTGCCAGCAGCATACGCGGCCAGCCAGTCGGCAATGAGCAGTTCTTC	CASSIRGQPVGNEQFF
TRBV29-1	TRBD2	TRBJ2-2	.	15	TGCAGCGTTGCAGACCCTAGCGGCAACACCGGGGAGCTGTTTTTT	CSVADPSGNTGELFF
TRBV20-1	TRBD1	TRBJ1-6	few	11	TGCAGTGCTAGAGACGGACAGGCCCTCCACTTT	CSARDGQALHF
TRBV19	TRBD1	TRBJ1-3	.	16	TGTGCCAGTAGTATCCCCGGCAGGGGGATCGGAAACACCATATATTTT	CASSIPGRGIGNTIYF
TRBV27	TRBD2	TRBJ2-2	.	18	TGTGCCAGCAGTTCCTTGACTAGCGGGAGGGCCGACACCGGGGAGCTGTTTTTT	CASSSLTSGRADTGELFF
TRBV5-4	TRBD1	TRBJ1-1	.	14	TGTGCCAGCCGCCGGGACAGGGGGAACACTGAAGCTTTCTTT	CASRRDRGNTEAFF
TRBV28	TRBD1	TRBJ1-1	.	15	TGTGCCAGCAGGGAGCCGACAGGGGAAACAAGTGAAGCTTTCTTT	CASREPTGETSEAFF
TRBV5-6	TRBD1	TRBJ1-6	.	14	TGTGCCAGCAGCGGGGACAGGGGGGACTCACCCCTCCACTTT	CASSGDRGDSPLHF
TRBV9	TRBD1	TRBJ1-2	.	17	TGTGCCAGCAGCGCGAGACAGGGGCCGAACTTTAACTATGGCTACACCTTC	CASSARQGPNFNYGYTF
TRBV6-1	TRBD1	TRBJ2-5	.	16	TGTGCTAGCAGTGACCCTGGACAGGGTGGCTGGGAGACCCAGTACTTC	CASSDPGQGGWETQYF
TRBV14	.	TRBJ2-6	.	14	TGTGCCAGCAGCCTATACTCTGGGGCCAACGTCCTGACTTTC	CASSLYSGANVLTF
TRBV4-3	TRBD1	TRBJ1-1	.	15	TGCGCCAGCAGCCAAGATCCGGGACAGGGACTAAGAGCTTTCTTT	CASSQDPGQGLRAFF
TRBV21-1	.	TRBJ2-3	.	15	TGTGCCAGCAGCAAAGGTTGGGAGTACCAAGATACGCAGTATTTT	CASSKGWEYQDTQYF